The 13 T cell receptor beta chains below all came from one sample that was sequenced in a study of shared clonotypes between healthy human individuals. Sequenced by immunoSEQ multiplex PCR; TCRdb stores in-frame clones only, minus some. The table lists approximately 2,000,000 clones, roughly 90% of them singletons. The material sequenced was naive CD4+ T cells from PBMCs. Stated subset: CD45RA+ positively selected. These receptors all come from a man aged 18 to 29 in good health. Some clones in this sample may be carry-over from other donors' samples.

This clone showed up just once. The chain joins TRBV4-2 to TRBJ2-2; 7 positions match TRBD1. The CDR3 has 15 amino acids. CDR1 and CDR2 from the germline V gene are LGHNA and YNFKEQ. Germline trimming cut 3 bases from V and 4 bases from J; bases unmatched to any gene: 5. CDR3: CASSHGAGGTGELFF. The CDR3 DNA follows: TGTGCCAGCAGCCATGGGGCAGGGGGCACCGGGGAGCTGTTTTTT.

V gene TRBV10-3 combines with J gene TRBJ1-1; D gene unclear. This CDR3 contains 14 residues. Germline V gene lookup returns CDR1 ENHRY and CDR2 SYGVKD. V lost 4 bases and J lost 3, with 12 bases in between. The CDR3 is CAISVERDYTEAFF. The CDR3 bases are TGTGCCATCAGTGTAGAAAGGGATTACACTGAAGCTTTCTTT.

The rearrangement links TRBV27 to TRBJ2-2, with D possibly being TRBD1 (5 bases). V was pared by 4 bases and J by 3 bases, with 18 bases between. There are 17 residues in the CDR3. The V gene's germline CDR1 is MNHEY and CDR2 SMNVEV (reference sequence). CDR3 protein: CASSSTSRQGHTGELFF. The DNA for the CDR3 is TGTGCCAGCAGTTCGACCTCCCGGCAGGGCCACACCGGGGAGCTGTTTTTT.

The chain couples TRBV28 to TRBJ1-5; D uncertain. The CDR3 contains 16 residues. Trimming left V 6 bases short and J 0 bases short, with 15 bases between. The germline V gene has CDR1 MDHEN and CDR2 SYDVKM. The CDR3 coding sequence is TGTGCCAGCAGCCCTCATCGTTTCAATAGCAATCAGCCCCAGCATTTT. It encodes CASSPHRFNSNQPQHF. The whole variable domain, remainder taken from reference TRBV28 and TRBJ1-5, is DVKVTQSSRYLVKRTGEKVFLECVQDMDHENMFWYRQDPGLGLRLIYFSYDVKMKEKGDIPEGYSVSREKKERFSLILESASTNQTSMYLCASSPHRFNSNQPQHFGDGTRLSIL.

V and J are TRBV5-4 and TRBJ1-1; D not resolved. Germline V CDR1 and CDR2: SGHNT, YYREEE (reference sequence). V shed 4 bases and J shed 1 base, with 17 bases lying between them. The CDR3 is made up of 16 amino acids. Here the CDR3 reads CASSPHAGVGNTEAFF. CDR3 nucleotides: TGTGCCAGCAGCCCGCATGCTGGGGTGGGGAACACTGAAGCTTTCTTT.

The rearrangement joins TRBV4-1 to TRBJ1-3; no clear D gene. V lost 0 bases to trimming and J lost 2 bases, with 17 bases between them. Per the germline V gene, CDR1 is MGHRA and CDR2 is YSYEKL. This CDR3 region has 18 residues. CDR3 sequence: CASSQDPRFPAPGNTIYF. The DNA for the CDR3 is TGCGCCAGCAGCCAAGATCCCCGCTTTCCAGCCCCTGGAAACACCATATATTTT.

In this sample, this clone turned up once. This rearrangement joins TRBV9 to TRBJ2-2; D remains ambiguous. Between the trimmed V and J ends, which lost 0 bases and 3 bases, there was a span of 9 bases. This CDR3 region has 15 residues. Germline loops: CDR1 SGDLS, CDR2 YYNGEE. The CDR3 loop is CASSVGPAYTGELFF. CDR3 bases: TGTGCCAGCAGCGTAGGTCCGGCCTACACCGGGGAGCTGTTTTTT.

V gene TRBV25-1 combines with J gene TRBJ2-7; D unclear. This CDR3 contains 12 residues. In germline, CDR1 is MGHDK, CDR2 SYGVNS. The V gene lost 7 bases and the J gene lost 9 bases, with 16 bases spanning the gap. For the CDR3, the DNA is TGTGCCAGCATCGGCTCCCAGGCCGCGCAGTACTTC. The encoded protein is CASIGSQAAQYF.

The chain recombines TRBV5-1 with TRBJ2-4; D is undetermined. Germline V gene lookup returns CDR1 SGHRS and CDR2 YFSETQ. V was clipped by 0 bases and J by 3 bases, with 19 bases between them. The CDR3 consists of 18 residues. Written as DNA, the CDR3 is TGCGCCAGCAGCTTGGACGCGTTGAGACCCTTGGGCAAAAACATTCAGTACTTC. It is translated as CASSLDALRPLGKNIQYF.

The chain is built from TRBV25-1 and TRBJ1-2; weak D call: TRBD1 (5 bases). The germline CDR1 and CDR2 sequences are MGHDK and SYGVNS. V lost 10 bases and J 4 bases, leaving 13 bases between the germline ends. The CDR3 covers 12 residues. CDR3 nucleotide sequence: TGTGCCACCCGGGGGGGGACCTATGGCTACACCTTC. It translates to CATRGGTYGYTF.

This clone was found once. V gene TRBV6-1 combines with J gene TRBJ1-4, with D unresolved. V was shortened by 5 bases and J by 3 bases, with 13 bases between the two germline ends. Germline V lookup: CDR1 MNHNS, CDR2 SASEGT. There are 15 residues in the CDR3. CDR3 amino acids: CASSRPVSANEKLFF. In nucleotides, the CDR3 is TGTGCCAGCAGTCGGCCCGTCTCGGCTAATGAAAAACTGTTTTTT.

The rearrangement uses TRBV28 and TRBJ1-1; 9 positions match TRBD1. Germline CDR1 and CDR2: MDHEN and SYDVKM. V was clipped by 0 bases and J by 6 bases; unmatched bases: 8. The CDR3 spans 16 residues. The CDR3 protein is CASSLWWDREHAEAFF. CDR3 DNA sequence: TGTGCCAGCAGTTTATGGTGGGACAGGGAGCACGCTGAAGCTTTCTTT.

The J gene is TRBJ2-1, the V gene TRBV28; 8 bases agree with TRBD2. Germline CDR1 MDHEN, CDR2 SYDVKM. V dropped 4 bases and J dropped 6; count of bases not matched to a gene: 8. The CDR3 extends over 15 amino acids. CDR3 coding DNA: TGTGCCAGCAGTTCTGAGGGACTAGGGGTCAATGAGCAGTTCTTC. Its translation: CASSSEGLGVNEQFF.